This is a list of T cell receptor beta chains from one sample in a study of Ad26.COV2.S vaccination and SARS-CoV-2 variants. Sequencing used immunoSEQ multiplex PCR; TCRdb keeps in-frame clones, though not all of them. The profile shows about 400,000 clones, approximately 91% of them singletons. The sample consisted of peripheral blood, taken in a trial of Ad26.COV2.S vaccine versus placebo. The receptors shown here come from a person aged 18 to 59 who received the Ad26.COV2.S COVID-19 vaccine or a placebo. Both conserved end residues are part of each CDR3.

len: 17; v_gene: TRBV4-2; CDR3aa: CASSQEALAGVAYEQYF
len: 17; v_gene: TRBV21-1; CDR3aa: CASSKELSGSGWYEQYF
len: 15; v_gene: TRBV19; CDR3aa: CASSLAGASSYEQYF
len: 15; v_gene: TRBV5-6; CDR3aa: CASSLDGTENTEAFF
len: 14; v_gene: TRBV2; CDR3aa: CASSEAQGPGELFF
len: 16; v_gene: TRBV5-1; CDR3aa: CASSLYSGGGDTEAFF
len: 14; v_gene: TRBV9; CDR3aa: CASSQNSGANVLTF
len: 13; v_gene: TRBV7-9; CDR3aa: CASSLGTFGEQFF
len: 14; v_gene: TRBV6-5; CDR3aa: CASSYAGLSYEQYF
len: 15; v_gene: TRBV4-1; CDR3aa: CASSQRDSLNTEAFF
len: 16; v_gene: TRBV7-2; CDR3aa: CASSFSVMTGSMSYTF
len: 13; v_gene: TRBV9; CDR3aa: CASSVSGTGEAFF
len: 17; v_gene: TRBV15; CDR3aa: CATSRWGGAGAYNEQFF
len: 14; v_gene: TRBV7-2; CDR3aa: CASSLLQGVEGYTF
len: 17; v_gene: TRBV3-1/TRBV3-2; CDR3aa: CASSQILAGRGTGELFF
len: 17; v_gene: TRBV25-1; CDR3aa: CASRGLGTSGSSYEQYF
len: 13; v_gene: TRBV30; CDR3aa: CAWSATRNTEAFF
len: 17; v_gene: TRBV4-3; CDR3aa: CASSQDVGQGLSATQYF
len: 14; v_gene: TRBV9; CDR3aa: CASSGGRTPYGYTF
len: 14; v_gene: TRBV10-3; CDR3aa: CAISEGGSYNEQFF
len: 14; v_gene: TRBV3-1/TRBV3-2; CDR3aa: CASSPGTTFYEQYF
len: 15; v_gene: TRBV16; CDR3aa: CASSQSSRPSTEAFF
len: 12; v_gene: TRBV27; CDR3aa: CASSRSGTEAFF
len: 15; v_gene: TRBV4-1; CDR3aa: CASSQALGTYYEQYF
len: 15; v_gene: TRBV18; CDR3aa: CASSPQIVSQETQYF
len: 15; v_gene: TRBV28; CDR3aa: CASETGAGTNEKLFF
len: 18; v_gene: TRBV7-8; CDR3aa: CASSLAPYSQSSYNEQFF
len: 13; v_gene: TRBV4-3; CDR3aa: CASSPLGIGEQFF
len: 11; v_gene: TRBV29-1; CDR3aa: CSVPEGNEQFF
len: 15; v_gene: TRBV14; CDR3aa: CASSQPWVGVNEQFF
len: 16; v_gene: TRBV7-2; CDR3aa: CASSIFSGSGTGELFF
len: 15; v_gene: TRBV2; CDR3aa: CASRETSGRAGEQYF
len: 15; v_gene: TRBV27; CDR3aa: CATTRYGLAKNIQYF
len: 12; v_gene: TRBV28; CDR3aa: CASSLGTYGYTF
len: 14; v_gene: TRBV5-4; CDR3aa: CASSLPSGPTEAFF
len: 15; v_gene: TRBV15; CDR3aa: CATSRVQGESEKLFF
len: 16; v_gene: TRBV4-1; CDR3aa: CASSQEEGRPPYEQYF
len: 15; v_gene: TRBV7-2; CDR3aa: CASSPGGGGNQPQHF
len: 13; v_gene: TRBV28; CDR3aa: CASSFQGIQPQHF
len: 15; v_gene: TRBV4-3; CDR3aa: CASSHQAGAGYEQFF
len: 14; v_gene: TRBV30; CDR3aa: CAWILEEGGTEAFF
len: 16; v_gene: TRBV9; CDR3aa: CASSVGKGLDTGELFF
len: 16; v_gene: TRBV7-9; CDR3aa: CASKVLRGSGTGELFF
len: 16; v_gene: TRBV23-1; CDR3aa: CASRLGTSGSPYEQYF
len: 15; v_gene: TRBV4-1; CDR3aa: CASSQGRATNYGYTF
len: 14; v_gene: TRBV9; CDR3aa: CASSNGQAGEKLFF
len: 12; v_gene: TRBV7-3; CDR3aa: CASSFAYNEQFF
len: 18; v_gene: TRBV7-2; CDR3aa: CASSLARVISSTNSPLHF
len: 16; v_gene: TRBV30; CDR3aa: CAWSELGTWRDQPQHF
len: 15; v_gene: TRBV24-1; CDR3aa: CATSDLQMDSNEQFF
len: 15; v_gene: TRBV2; CDR3aa: CASSDLARSYNEQFF